The rows below give T cell receptor beta chains drawn from one sample of a study of blood T cells in healthy people across ages. Each CDR3 protein is one row after TCRdb ran MiXCR on the 5' RACE reads. Of hundreds of thousands of distinct CDR3 sequences in the sample, approximately 25% were seen once. The same data also contributed to another study, on T cells of mothers and their children.

The source material was blood. These receptors were obtained from a boy younger than 18 in good health. Each CDR3 is given with its conserved first and last residue. A D gene is named only where the DNA matches it firmly. Some rows mark clone size as missing; the rest say once, few, many or name a class of expanded clone.

d_gene | abundance | j_gene | v_gene | CDR3nt | CDR3aa
NA | few | TRBJ1-5 | TRBV12-3/TRBV12-4 | TGTGCCAGCAGTTTGACCTCAGGGCTCCAGCATTTT | CASSLTSGLQHF
TRBD1 | NA | TRBJ1-2 | TRBV27 | TGTGCCAGCACCCTGAGACAGGGGCGAAACTATGGCTACACCTTC | CASTLRQGRNYGYTF
NA | NA | TRBJ2-7 | TRBV27 | TGTGCCAGCAGTACCAGGAACAGGGACGTAGGGTCCTACGAGCAGTACTTC | CASSTRNRDVGSYEQYF
NA | NA | TRBJ2-3 | TRBV27 | TGTGCCAGCAGTTTATCTAGTGGGCCAGATACGCAGTATTTT | CASSLSSGPDTQYF
NA | NA | TRBJ1-4 | TRBV28 | TGTGCCAGCAGTTTAAATTCAGGGAGCCTGTTTTTT | CASSLNSGSLFF
NA | NA | TRBJ2-7 | TRBV7-8 | TGTGCCAGCATCGGACAGGAGGGGCCCTACGAGCAGTACTTC | CASIGQEGPYEQYF
NA | few | TRBJ2-7 | TRBV9 | TGTGCCAGCAGCGGTAGCAATGACTACGAGCAGTACTTC | CASSGSNDYEQYF
NA | NA | TRBJ2-2 | TRBV4-1 | TGCGCCAGCAGCCTGGGACTCCCAACGGGCGGGGAGCTGTTTTTT | CASSLGLPTGGELFF
NA | NA | TRBJ1-2 | TRBV27 | TGTGCCAGCAGTTTCAGGGGAGGTAATGGCTACACCTTC | CASSFRGGNGYTF
NA | NA | TRBJ2-7 | TRBV29-1 | TGCAGCGCCCGTCAGGGGCCGGGCGAGCAGTACTTC | CSARQGPGEQYF
NA | NA | TRBJ2-2 | TRBV4-1 | TGCGCCAGCAGCCCCTTTGAGGGTATCACCGGGGAGCTGTTTTTT | CASSPFEGITGELFF
TRBD1 | few | TRBJ1-2 | TRBV28 | TGTGCCAGCAGTCCGGGACAGACCCACTATGGCTACACCTTC | CASSPGQTHYGYTF